The present TCR beta chain was sequenced within a study of cytomegalovirus exposure and HLA in healthy donors (dated by TCRdb to 2015 to 2018). General notes on the study: An earlier analysis of some 500 of the donors reported 276 Gb of sequence data and 117 million unique TCR beta sequences from roughly 200 million T cells. Both class I and class II loci were covered by HLA typing, at four-digit resolution. The study aimed to test whether signatures of past pathogen exposure could be identified by cataloging public T cell receptors. A later genetic analysis took genome-wide SNP genotypes for about 60% of the roughly 670 donors and used that subset as a discovery cohort. Rather than drawing on any new phenotypic data, the later analysis identified candidate immune exposures from TCR beta sequences and the way those sequences occurred across donors. Among about 400 genotyped donors of the cohort, an average of about 240,000 unique TCR beta nucleotide sequences was sequenced per donor, of which about 20% were non-productive. The study profiled the T cell repertoires of hundreds of subjects by immunosequencing and related them to cytomegalovirus serostatus. A later analysis re-analyzed previously published TCR beta repertoires from several hundred donors and added high-resolution HLA genotyping to study TCR occurrence patterns. Five DR-DQ haplotypes were handled as single units for association and clustering because linkage in the cohort was strong. An earlier analysis of around 540 of the donors applied high-throughput TCR beta sequencing to assess whether each TCR beta V gene segment acted as functional or pseudogenic. The study combined high-throughput TCR immunosequencing, statistical association of individual TCRs with disease status, and machine learning to predict cytomegalovirus infection status. Roughly 300 gigabases of sequencing data and some 85 million unique TCR sequences were included in an early release covering about 620 HLA-typed donors. Donor age, sex, ethnicity and CMV serostatus were collected together with the repertoire data. Among the roughly 400 genotyped donors, around 81% belonged to the genetic ancestry cluster associated with self-reported Caucasian donors. All discovery cohort repertoires had been generated on a single sequencing platform. The number of typed donors differed by locus: 629-630 for A, B, C, DRB1 and DQB1; approximately 520 for DQA1; 606 for DPA1; and 450 to 480 for DPB1. In addition to the first cohort of around 670 subjects, a separate validation cohort of some 120 different subjects was used.

With respect to this clone: Its antigen has not been determined. No much larger clonotype is one base removed from it; base qualities were not supplied.

From its cysteine to its phenylalanine, the CDR3 spans 17 amino acids. Only CDR3 DNA remains: 51 bases, in frame from the first base. As encoded in the germline V gene, CDR1 is SGHRS while CDR2 is YFSETQ. The V and J ends are trimmed by 0 bases and 3 bases, leaving 17 bases between them. Receptor amplification or capture employed the immunoSEQ multiplex PCR assay. A mixture of 60 forward primers for TCR Vbeta segments and 13 reverse primers for TCR Jbeta segments was used in the multiplex PCR. The CDR3 region of rearranged TCR beta genes was amplified from genomic DNA with a multiplex PCR assay. The amplified TCR beta libraries were sequenced on the Illumina HiSeq System as 87-base-pair reads. Per the authors' processing: Across the roughly 700 repertoires, a later analysis counted around 80 million unique TCR beta chains, roughly 11 million of which were shared by at least two donors. Raw reads were error-corrected and collapsed into unique sequences with a nearest-neighbor algorithm that merged closely related sequences to remove PCR and sequencing errors. Alignment of CDR3 sequences to IMGT reference sequences was used to assign V, D and J gene segments. Each retained sequence needed at least a six-nucleotide match to both a V gene segment and a J gene segment. A rearrangement was called productive if the CDR3 had no stop codons and remained in frame with V and J, and every other rearrangement was called non-productive. CDR3 was defined by IMGT convention, running from the second conserved V-encoded cysteine to the conserved J-encoded phenylalanine. Sequences without an unambiguous match to a single V gene segment were excluded from the earlier analysis of about 640 of the donors. In an earlier analysis of approximately 560 of the donors, a V segment was called functional when productive rearrangements were above 56.7%, and segregating when the standard deviation between donors exceeded 5%. A statistical classification framework was built for diagnosing cytomegalovirus status from the catalog of TCR beta chain sequences. In a later analysis, TCR nucleotide sequences were compared against IMGT/GENE-DB human TR gene sequences so that V and J genes could be assigned. The TCRdist pipeline was used in a later analysis to assign CDR3 sequences and most-parsimonious VDJ recombination scenarios. In a later analysis, every TCR beta chain was defined by the combination of its CDR3 amino acid sequence and its V-gene family, and reads without a unique V-gene family were dropped. To address suspected cross-contamination and a sequencing artifact, a later analysis removed over 500 highly shared, low-generation-probability nucleotide sequences. A later analysis calculated a clonal expansion index for each public chain from normalized within-repertoire ranks of inferred template counts. Generation probabilities in a later analysis came from a VDJ recombination model fitted to out-of-frame rearrangements, and those results were checked against IGoR. Hypergeometric tests were used in a later analysis to score TCR-TCR, TCR-HLA and TCR-CMV co-occurrence, with a repertoire-size bias correction applied to the TCR pairs. False discovery rates were estimated in a later analysis by permuting HLA or CMV assignments 20 times. In a later analysis, co-occurring TCRs were grouped using DBSCAN, and TCRdist sequence similarity was added for clustering within HLA-allele-positive subsets. For co-occurrence clustering, repertoires with fewer than 30,000 or more than 120,000 public chains were excluded, along with 5 or 6 repertoires with anomalous nucleotide sharing. TCRdb carries this immuneACCESS record with in-frame sequences only. Its versions omit some clonotypes, under half of them owing to an unresolved V gene in the studies checked, with the rest unexplained. That table gives V, J and clone size, and the DNA gave D and trimming. Across this sample there are fewer than 300,000 clones, with roughly 80% seen only once. About 0.28% of the sample is in the top ten clones.

General study outcomes and caveats: In a later genetic analysis, fewer N-insertions in productive TCRs were reported among donors in an Asian-associated ancestry cluster than the 666-donor mean. In a later genetic analysis, a missense DCLRE1C variant was associated with V-gene and J-gene trimming of TCR beta chains, and the association was replicated in an independent cohort. Sequencing depth was assumed to be roughly uniform across donors in the presence/absence analyses, though that assumption may not hold. According to a later analysis, TCR association rates differed among HLA loci, with DRB1 alleles showing the most associated TCRs and HLA-C alleles showing the fewest. Immune exposure information for the cohort was limited to CMV serostatus. Correlated functional status among segregating V segments might be attributable to linkage disequilibrium, but an unknown experimental factor could not be ruled out. Because counts were too low, about 15 rarely observed V segments, including chromosome 9 orphons, were left out of the earlier analysis of several hundred of the donors. The study listed 150 to 200 TCR beta chains as associated with cytomegalovirus. A further reported finding was that TCR beta sequences accurately predicted the HLA-A and HLA-B alleles for most subjects in the first cohort. According to a later analysis, most CMV-associated TCR beta chains appeared to be HLA-restricted, and the HLA associations seemed to be driven largely by CMV exposure. In an earlier analysis of around 600 of the donors, most TCR beta V segments appeared in productive rearrangements about 87% or about 30% of the time, broadly matching IMGT annotations. The cohort was sequenced for TCR beta chains only, and without alpha or paired-chain data the features that could be detected were limited. A cluster of highly shared sequence variants was judged likely to be a technical artifact of the sequencing pipeline. The classifier was reported to diagnose cytomegalovirus status with high specificity and sensitivity in both the original and validation cohorts. A few of the identified cytomegalovirus-associated TCR beta chains were confirmed in vitro to be specific for cytomegalovirus antigens. According to a later analysis, parvovirus B19, influenza, CMV and Epstein-Barr virus appeared linked to several top co-occurrence clusters. Because HLA typing was missing for some donors at each locus, association tests included only the typed subset. Assigning TCR associations to individual alleles was difficult when HLA alleles, especially DR and DQ, strongly co-occurred. Specific HLA alleles were associated with 16,951 TCR beta sequences at a false discovery rate of 0.05 in a later analysis. Most TCR sequences were observed very rarely across donors, whereas some public TCRs were present in many individuals. Some IMGT-functional V segments, including TRBV6-2 and TRBV6-3, could not be told apart with the 87-base-pair reads, so those segments were excluded. A later analysis found that HLA-associated TCR beta chains were more clonally expanded and had lower generation probabilities than equally common non-associated chains. The authors suggested that the approach could potentially be generalized to other disease states and immunological phenotypes.

The cohort consisted of fewer than 700 healthy bone marrow donors. At the time of sampling, every cohort member was nominally healthy, though immune exposures that went unrecorded were likely present. The donor was CMV seronegative and belonged to the group of 352 seronegative cohort members. Every donor gave a peripheral blood sample, and the peripheral blood mononuclear cells from that sample were used for TCR beta sequencing. The Qiagen DNeasy Blood Extraction Kit was used to extract genomic DNA from the blood cell samples. Sequencing input: PBMCs. This receptor was identified in a girl aged 2 to 10 in good health and CMV-seronegative. This chain joins TRBV5-1 to TRBJ2-3, with TRBD1 tentatively as D gene (5 bases match). The CDR3 region has the sequence CASSLEDPRQKTDTQYF. The DNA reads TGCGCCAGCAGCTTGGAGGATCCGAGACAGAAGACAGATACGCAGTATTTT. When the CDR3 is completed using the reference TRBV5-1 and TRBJ2-3 genes on either side, the full variable domain is KAGVTQTPRYLIKTRGQQVTLSCSPISGHRSVSWYQQTPGQGLQFLFEYFSETQRNKGNFPGRFSGRQFSNSRSEMNVSTLELGDSALYLCASSLEDPRQKTDTQYFGPGTRLTVL.